This TCR beta chain was obtained from a study of CD8 T cells in ankylosing spondylitis. Study-wide results and caveats: Disease-linked clones bore a CD8+ phenotype, appearing relatively rarely in peripheral blood. Previously reported in reactive arthritis synovial fluid and blood were some of the motif variants. The authors reported significant enrichment of disease-linked clones in matched ankylosing spondylitis synovial fluid. Made up of under ten highly homologous variants, a TCR beta motif appeared characteristic of ankylosing spondylitis blood.

Germline V gene data show CDR1 as ENHRY and CDR2 as SYGVKD. There are 14 residues in the CDR3. Trimming cost V 7 bases and J 2 bases; bases outside gene matches: 5. Quantitative barcoded 5'-RACE was used to prepare TCR beta libraries. One entry per CDR3 protein, called by TCRdb with MiXCR from the 5' RACE reads. This sample carries under 850,000 distinct CDR3 sequences, around 20% of them seen once, and the ten largest clones take about 20%. This clonotype has a handful of counts. What it binds is not known. This clonotype was sampled from a male donor with ankylosing spondylitis. The specimen sequenced was blood, either unsorted or a sorted T cell fraction (not recorded which). The chain combines TRBV10-3 with TRBJ2-1, with 7 positions matching TRBD1. The CDR3 nucleotides are TGTGCCATCAAAGGGCAGGGGGCCTACAATGAGCAGTTCTTC. This codes for CAIKGQGAYNEQFF.